This entry lists 19 T cell receptor beta chains sequenced from one sample in a study of spatial heterogeneity in lung cancer. TCRdb processed the 5' RACE reads anew with MiXCR; each CDR3 protein has one entry. The table has 23,000 or so distinct CDR3 sequences, roughly a tenth seen once. Regarding time point: blood at routine non-recurrence follow-up after resection. Sample: PBMCs, taken at follow-up. The receptors originated from a male donor with early-stage non-small cell lung cancer.

This clonotype has a handful of counts. V gene TRBV7-9 combines with J gene TRBJ1-4; D is uncertain. The germline V gene has CDR1 SEHNR and CDR2 FQNEAQ (reference sequence). V was trimmed by 4 bases and J by 0 bases, leaving 0 bases between them. The CDR3 loop spans 12 amino acids. The CDR3 protein is CASSSTNEKLFF. CDR3 DNA sequence: TGTGCCAGCAGCTCAACTAATGAAAAACTGTTTTTT.

This clonotype was seen ten or more times. V gene TRBV7-2 combines with J gene TRBJ2-1; D is possibly TRBD2 (5 bases). CDR1 and CDR2 from the germline V gene are SGHTA and FQGNSA. The CDR3 has 14 amino acids. The ends were cut back, 1 base at V and 8 bases at J, with 12 bases in the middle. The CDR3 is CASSLDMQRDEQFF. The CDR3 nucleotides read TGTGCCAGCAGCTTAGATATGCAGAGGGATGAGCAGTTCTTC.

At least ten counts were recorded for this clonotype. The chain has TRBV30 and TRBJ2-7, with 10 bases lining up with TRBD1. Looked up from germline, CDR1 is GTSNPN and CDR2 is SVGIG (reference sequence). This CDR3 has 12 amino acids. Unmatched junction bases numbered 2, after V lost 5 bases and J lost 4 bases. CDR3 protein: CAWGDRGYEQYF. The CDR3 nucleotides are TGTGCCTGGGGGGACAGGGGTTACGAGCAGTACTTC.

This clonotype was detected many times. The V call is TRBV29-1, the J call TRBJ1-2; TRBD1 agrees at 7 bases. Germline V CDR1 and CDR2: SQVTM, ANQGSEA. CDR3 length: 13 residues. V lost 6 bases, J lost 2 bases, and 6 bases stayed unmatched. The DNA for the CDR3 is TGCAGCGTGAACAGGGGAGGCAACTATGGCTACACCTTC. It yields the protein CSVNRGGNYGYTF.

This clonotype has more than one count but fewer than ten. The V call is TRBV5-5, the J call TRBJ1-2, with D uncertain. The CDR3 contains 16 residues. The V gene's germline CDR1 is SGHKS and CDR2 YYEKEE (reference sequence). V lost 0 bases to trimming and J lost 1 base, with 13 bases between them. CDR3 DNA sequence: TGTGCCAGCAGCTTGGCCGGTCGGAGTAGTAACTATGGCTACACCTTC. This sequence encodes CASSLAGRSSNYGYTF.

This clonotype showed up many times. This chain uses TRBV5-4 with TRBJ2-7; 7 nucleotides match TRBD1. CDR1 SGHNT and CDR2 YYREEE come from the germline V gene (reference sequence). The CDR3 spans 12 residues. J gave up 6 bases and V 4 bases, and 4 bases lay outside the gene matches. The CDR3 sequence: CASSKTGFEQYF. CDR3 nucleotide sequence: TGTGCCAGCAGCAAGACAGGGTTCGAGCAGTACTTC.

The table lists this clonotype with a few counts. This chain uses TRBV25-1 with TRBJ2-5; maybe TRBD1 (6 bases). Trimming stripped 1 base from V and 4 bases from J, with 13 bases between. This CDR3 comprises 15 residues. Germline CDR1 and CDR2: MGHDK and SYGVNS. The CDR3 DNA follows: TGTGCCAGCAGTGAATCCCTCACAGGGACAGAGACCCAGTACTTC. This codes for CASSESLTGTETQYF.

This clonotype was observed a few times. The rearrangement links TRBV20-1 to TRBJ2-1, with a weak D call TRBD2 (6 bases). The germline CDR1 and CDR2 sequences are DFQATT and SNEGSKA (reference sequence). The CDR3 spans 14 residues. V lost 6 bases, J lost 6 bases, and 18 bases lay in between. The CDR3 protein is CSALRAGRFNEQFF. CDR3 bases: TGCAGTGCCCTCCGTGCGGGGCGATTCAATGAGCAGTTCTTC.

This clonotype showed up many times. The genes are TRBV7-8 and TRBJ1-6, with 9 bases lining up with TRBD1. This CDR3 comprises 18 residues. V shed 4 bases, J shed 5 bases, and the junction held 12 bases outside the gene matches. Germline values: CDR1 SGHVS, CDR2 FQNEAQ. For the CDR3, the DNA is TGTGCCAGCAGCTCCCGGGACAGGGAAGGTTCAAATAATTCACCCCTCCACTTT. Translated: CASSSRDREGSNNSPLHF. Full variable domain (missing parts from reference TRBV7-8 and TRBJ1-6): GAGVSQSPRYKVAKRGQDVALRCDPISGHVSLFWYQQALGQGPEFLTYFQNEAQLDKSGLPSDRFFAERPEGSVSTLKIQRTQQEDSAVYLCASSSRDREGSNNSPLHFGNGTRLTVT.

This clonotype was detected ten times or more. The chain couples TRBV28 to TRBJ1-1, with D perhaps TRBD1 (5 bases). The length of the CDR3 is 15 residues. Germline loops: CDR1 MDHEN, CDR2 SYDVKM. Trimming left V 4 bases short and J 0 bases short, with 12 bases between. The CDR3: CASSSYRSMNTEAFF. The CDR3 DNA reads as TGTGCCAGCAGTTCTTACAGGAGCATGAACACTGAAGCTTTCTTT.

This clonotype was recorded at least ten times. The chain uses TRBV20-1 and TRBJ2-5, with 7 bases aligning to TRBD2. Germline trimming cut 5 bases from V and 13 bases from J; bases unmatched to any gene: 16. The CDR3 length is 13 residues. Germline CDR1 reads DFQATT; CDR2 reads SNEGSKA (reference sequence). CDR3 bases: TGCAGTGCTCAGAGGTCTAGCGGCCCCCGTGGGTACTTC. Amino acids: CSAQRSSGPRGYF.

There are many counts of this clonotype. This chain joins TRBV29-1 and TRBJ2-5, with D possibly TRBD1 on 5 matching bases. V gave up 4 bases and J gave up 2 bases, with 8 bases separating them. Germline-derived CDR1 and CDR2 are SQVTM and ANQGSEA. This CDR3 region has 12 residues. The CDR3 protein is CSVVRQQETQYF. The CDR3 DNA is TGCAGCGTTGTACGACAGCAAGAGACCCAGTACTTC.

This rearrangement joins TRBV6-2 or TRBV6-3 to TRBJ1-1, with D possibly TRBD1 on 6 matching bases. This CDR3 has 15 amino acids. Germline CDR1 is MNHEY and CDR2 is SVGEGT. Trimming removed 0 bases from V and 5 bases from J, with 13 bases in between. CDR3 protein: CASSYSGGRGTEAFF. The CDR3 nucleotides are TGTGCCAGCAGTTACTCAGGCGGAAGGGGGACTGAAGCTTTCTTT.

This clonotype was observed many times. CDR3 sequence reads: CASSLGGDNEKLFF. CDR3 DNA: TGCGCCAGCAGCCTTGGCGGGGATAATGAAAAACTGTTTTTT. The chain employs TRBV5-1 and TRBJ1-4; D remains unclear. CDR3 length: 14 residues. Germline V gene lookup returns CDR1 SGHRS and CDR2 YFSETQ. V was cut by 4 bases and J by 4 bases, with 11 bases left in between.

This chain uses TRBV6-2 or TRBV6-3 with TRBJ1-1; 8 nucleotides align to TRBD1. The CDR3 consists of 16 residues. CDR1 MNHEY and CDR2 SVGEGT come from the germline V gene. V trimming: 2 bases; J trimming: 4 bases; junction bases outside the gene matches: 9. As DNA, the CDR3 is TGTGCCAGCAGTTACCCACAGGACAGGGACCCCACTGAAGCTTTCTTT. Its translation: CASSYPQDRDPTEAFF.

The table lists this clonotype with many counts. The chain uses TRBV12-3 or TRBV12-4 and TRBJ1-5; D ambiguous. The CDR3 runs to 14 residues. V gave up 3 bases and J gave up 4 bases, with 10 bases separating them. The CDR3 region is CASSFSGLNQPQHF. The DNA of the CDR3 is TGTGCCAGCAGTTTCTCCGGGTTGAATCAGCCCCAGCATTTT.

The chain carries TRBV20-1 and TRBJ1-3; a possible D gene is TRBD1 (6 bases). This CDR3 spans 12 amino acids. Germline loops: CDR1 DFQATT, CDR2 SNEGSKA (reference sequence). Between the trimmed V and J ends, which lost 4 bases and 3 bases, there was a span of 7 bases. The CDR3 sequence: CSATTGGNTIYF. CDR3 nucleotide sequence: TGCAGTGCTACGACAGGTGGAAACACCATATATTTT.

This clonotype was detected a few times. This rearrangement joins TRBV12-3 or TRBV12-4 to TRBJ1-1; D gene ambiguous. The CDR3 loop spans 15 amino acids. With 2 bases removed from V and 5 bases from J, the gap between germline ends came to 15 bases. For the CDR3, the DNA is TGTGCCAGCAGTTTAAACCCGTCTACGGGGACTGAAGCTTTCTTT. This translates into CASSLNPSTGTEAFF.

This clonotype was seen repeatedly, ten times or more. The rearrangement joins TRBV6-6 to TRBJ2-1, with 8 bases matching TRBD2. The CDR3 is made up of 15 amino acids. Germline loops: CDR1 MNHNY, CDR2 SVGAGI (reference sequence). With 6 bases clipped from V and 7 bases from J, the junction kept 11 bases outside the gene matches. The CDR3 is CASSTGGETRNEQFF. The CDR3, as DNA: TGTGCCAGCAGCACCGGGGGGGAGACTAGGAATGAGCAGTTCTTC.